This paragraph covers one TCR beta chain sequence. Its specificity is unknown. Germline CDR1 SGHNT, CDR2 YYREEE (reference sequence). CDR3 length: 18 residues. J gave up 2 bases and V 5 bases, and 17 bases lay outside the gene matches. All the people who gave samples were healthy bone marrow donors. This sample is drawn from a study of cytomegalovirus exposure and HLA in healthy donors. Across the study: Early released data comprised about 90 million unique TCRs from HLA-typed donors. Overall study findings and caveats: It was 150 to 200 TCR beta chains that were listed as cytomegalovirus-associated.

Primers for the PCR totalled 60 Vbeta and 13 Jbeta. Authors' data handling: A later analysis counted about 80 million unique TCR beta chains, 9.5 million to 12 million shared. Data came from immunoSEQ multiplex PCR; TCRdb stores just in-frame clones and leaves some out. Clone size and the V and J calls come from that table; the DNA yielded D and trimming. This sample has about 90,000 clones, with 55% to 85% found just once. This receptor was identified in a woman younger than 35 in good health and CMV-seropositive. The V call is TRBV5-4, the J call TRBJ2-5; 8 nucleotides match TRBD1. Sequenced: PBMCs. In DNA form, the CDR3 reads TGTGCCAGCAGTGGGGGGCAGGGGGCGATAGCGAATCAAGAGACCCAGTACTTC. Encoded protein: CASSGGQGAIANQETQYF.